This is a list of T cell receptor beta chains from one sample in a study of blood T cell repertoires in COVID-19. TCRdb's table, derived via immunoSEQ multiplex PCR, lists solely in-frame clones and lacks some. The data contain nearly 350,000 clones, about nine tenths of them seen just once; the ten biggest clones take up 6% to 8%. Source material: peripheral blood. All receptors come from a woman between 65 and 79 years old with COVID-19, enrolled during active disease. The conserved cysteine and the conserved F or W are not part of the CDR3 here. Each record gives: V gene, clone size, J gene, CDR3 protein. Size is omitted from some rows. Given values are once, few, many or a class for expanded clones.

V: TRBV29-1; size: -; J: TRBJ1-1; CDR3: SVDKGVDRANTEAF
V: TRBV19; size: once; J: TRBJ1-6; CDR3: ASSVQGSPLH
V: TRBV30; size: -; J: TRBJ2-3; CDR3: AWSGLAGWSTDTQY
V: TRBV2; size: -; J: TRBJ1-2; CDR3: ASSDEARGSGYT
V: TRBV28; size: -; J: TRBJ2-7; CDR3: ASSPGHTTLSYEQY
V: TRBV9; size: -; J: TRBJ2-3; CDR3: ASSQSGGADTQY
V: TRBV28; size: -; J: TRBJ2-3; CDR3: ASTITSGGAKDTQY
V: TRBV18; size: once; J: TRBJ2-7; CDR3: ASSPAAGALYEQY
V: TRBV2; size: -; J: TRBJ1-1; CDR3: ASSAGTENTEAF
V: TRBV5-4; size: -; J: TRBJ2-5; CDR3: ASSPGLAETQY
V: TRBV4-1; size: -; J: TRBJ1-2; CDR3: ASSHGGWYGYT
V: TRBV7-2; size: -; J: TRBJ1-1; CDR3: ASSLGGGAF
V: TRBV5-1; size: -; J: TRBJ1-1; CDR3: ASSSDSMNTEAF
V: TRBV11-2; size: -; J: TRBJ2-7; CDR3: ASSLEGGTLYEQY
V: TRBV7-2; size: -; J: TRBJ2-7; CDR3: ASSLVSSGGTYEQY
V: TRBV6-6; size: -; J: TRBJ2-7; CDR3: ASSYERGRPHEQY
V: TRBV11-2; size: -; J: TRBJ1-2; CDR3: ASSQGSTHPGGYT
V: TRBV7-9; size: -; J: TRBJ1-1; CDR3: ASSVRGRDTEAF
V: TRBV3-1/TRBV3-2; size: -; J: TRBJ1-1; CDR3: ASSQQGTMNTEAF
V: TRBV6-5; size: few; J: TRBJ1-1; CDR3: ASRGTVEAF
V: TRBV30; size: -; J: TRBJ1-1; CDR3: AWSVGQGNTEAF
V: TRBV5-1; size: -; J: TRBJ1-1; CDR3: ASTSDTEAF
V: TRBV9; size: once; J: TRBJ2-3; CDR3: ASSVEGARGDTQY
V: TRBV11-2; size: -; J: TRBJ1-2; CDR3: ASSPRTGGGYGYT
V: TRBV5-1; size: once; J: TRBJ2-1; CDR3: ASSSSGGALNEQF
V: TRBV7-9; size: -; J: TRBJ2-2; CDR3: ASRGGDTGELF
V: TRBV29-1; size: -; J: TRBJ1-1; CDR3: SVVRTGVTEAF
V: TRBV7-3; size: -; J: TRBJ2-7; CDR3: ASSLLPGQGYEQY
V: TRBV6-5; size: -; J: TRBJ1-1; CDR3: ASSLDRESF
V: TRBV7-9; size: -; J: TRBJ2-6; CDR3: ASIADSGANVLT
V: TRBV27; size: -; J: TRBJ2-4; CDR3: ASSLSPESLAKNIQY
V: TRBV29-1; size: -; J: TRBJ2-6; CDR3: SVSGLGSGANVLT
V: TRBV5-1; size: -; J: TRBJ1-5; CDR3: ASSLVSGDQPQH
V: TRBV7-2; size: -; J: TRBJ1-6; CDR3: ASSSRGGGEALH
V: TRBV6-4; size: -; J: TRBJ2-3; CDR3: ASSDRGSTDTQY